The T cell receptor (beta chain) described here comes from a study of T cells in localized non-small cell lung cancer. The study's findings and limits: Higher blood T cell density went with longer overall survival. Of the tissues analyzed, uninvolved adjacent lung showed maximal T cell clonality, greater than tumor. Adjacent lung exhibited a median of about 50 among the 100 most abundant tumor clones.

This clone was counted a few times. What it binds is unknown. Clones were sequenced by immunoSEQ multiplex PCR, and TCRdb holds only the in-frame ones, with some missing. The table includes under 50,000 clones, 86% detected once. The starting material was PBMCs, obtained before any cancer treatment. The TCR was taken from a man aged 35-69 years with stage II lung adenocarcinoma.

Written as DNA, the CDR3 is TGTGCCAGCAGTCAAGGACAGGGAAGAGGCGGCTACACCTTC. Its translation is CASSQGQGRGGYTF. The chain employs TRBV7-3 and TRBJ1-2; 8 bases are a match to TRBD1. V shed 6 bases, J shed 8 bases, and the junction held 11 bases outside the gene matches. This CDR3 has 14 residues. The germline CDR1 and CDR2 sequences are SGHTA and FQGTGA.